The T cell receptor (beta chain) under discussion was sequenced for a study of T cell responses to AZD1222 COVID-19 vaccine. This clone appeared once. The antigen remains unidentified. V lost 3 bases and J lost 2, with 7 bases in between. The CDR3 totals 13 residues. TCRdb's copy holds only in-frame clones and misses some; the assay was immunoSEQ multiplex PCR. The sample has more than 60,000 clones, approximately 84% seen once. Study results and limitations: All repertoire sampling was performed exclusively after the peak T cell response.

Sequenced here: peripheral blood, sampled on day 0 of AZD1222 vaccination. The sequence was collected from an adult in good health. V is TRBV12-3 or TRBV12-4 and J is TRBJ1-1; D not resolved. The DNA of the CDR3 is TGTGCCAGCAGTTTTACAGACAACACTGAAGCTTTCTTT. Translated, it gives CASSFTDNTEAFF.